The next 4 T cell receptor beta chains were all read from a single sample in a study of T cells in Graves' hyperthyroidism and ophthalmopathy. It was RNA transcripts that yielded the amplified TCR beta CDR3 regions. HTBI primers drove first-round RT-PCR of the TCR CDR3. Using its own MiXCR run on the multiplex PCR reads, TCRdb lists one record per CDR3 protein. The sample records around 200,000 distinct CDR3 sequences, around 20% being singletons. Specimen: blood. Receptors originate from a man between 35 and 55 years old with Graves' hyperthyroidism.

This clonotype was counted only a few times. This chain uses TRBV19 with TRBJ2-1; D unclear. The V gene's germline CDR1 is LNHDA and CDR2 SQIVND (reference sequence). V lost 6 bases and J 3 bases, leaving 15 bases between the germline ends. CDR3 length: 15 amino acids. The CDR3 protein is CASSPFGNLYNEQFF. The CDR3, as DNA: TGTGCCAGTAGCCCTTTTGGAAATCTCTACAATGAGCAGTTCTTC.

This clonotype was seen at least ten times. V gene TRBV10-3 combines with J gene TRBJ2-3; possible D gene TRBD2, 5 bases. Trimming took 3 bases from V and 8 from J, leaving 12 bases between them. The length of the CDR3 is 13 residues. Germline lookup yields CDR1 ENHRY and CDR2 SYGVKD. In nucleotides, the CDR3 is TGTGCCATCAGTGATAGGGCCGAGGGTACGCAGTATTTT. This codes for CAISDRAEGTQYF.

This chain joins TRBV14 and TRBJ2-2; D is uncertain. With 1 base removed from V and 7 bases from J, the gap between germline ends came to 10 bases. The CDR3 covers 14 residues. Germline V CDR1 and CDR2: SGHDN, FVKESK. The chain's CDR3 is CASSQGTYFGELFF. CDR3 nucleotides: TGTGCCAGCAGCCAAGGAACCTATTTCGGGGAGCTGTTTTTT.

This clonotype was recorded many times. J is TRBJ2-3 and V is TRBV20-1; D call uncertain. The CDR3 sequence is 14 residues long. The V end lost 0 bases, the J end lost 6 bases, and 13 bases lay between the germline ends. The V gene's germline CDR1 is DFQATT and CDR2 SNEGSKA (reference sequence). The CDR3 loop is CSARDAVIGDTQYF. In DNA form, the CDR3 reads TGCAGTGCTAGAGATGCGGTAATTGGGGATACGCAGTATTTT.